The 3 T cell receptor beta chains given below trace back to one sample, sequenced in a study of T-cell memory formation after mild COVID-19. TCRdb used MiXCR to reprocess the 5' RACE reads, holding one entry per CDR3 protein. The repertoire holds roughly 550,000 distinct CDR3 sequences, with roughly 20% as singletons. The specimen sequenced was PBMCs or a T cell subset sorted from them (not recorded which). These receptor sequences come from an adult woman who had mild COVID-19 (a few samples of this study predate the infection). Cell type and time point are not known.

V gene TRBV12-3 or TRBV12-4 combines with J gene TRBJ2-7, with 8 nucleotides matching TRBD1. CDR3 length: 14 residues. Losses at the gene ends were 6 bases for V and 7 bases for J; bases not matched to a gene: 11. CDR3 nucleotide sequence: TGTGCCAGCAGCCTCCTGGACAGGGTGGAGGAGCAGTACTTC. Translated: CASSLLDRVEEQYF.

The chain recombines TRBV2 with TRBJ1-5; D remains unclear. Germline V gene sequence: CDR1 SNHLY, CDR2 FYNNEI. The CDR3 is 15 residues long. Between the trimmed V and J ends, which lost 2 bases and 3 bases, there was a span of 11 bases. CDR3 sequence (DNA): TGTGCCAGCAGTGAAAGGGTGGCGAACAATCAGCCCCAGCATTTT. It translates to CASSERVANNQPQHF.

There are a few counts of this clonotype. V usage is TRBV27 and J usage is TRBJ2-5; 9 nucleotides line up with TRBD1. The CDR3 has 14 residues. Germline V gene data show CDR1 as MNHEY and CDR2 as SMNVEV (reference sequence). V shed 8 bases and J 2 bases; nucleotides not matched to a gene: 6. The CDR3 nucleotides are TGTGCCAGCCGCGGGACAGGGCTACAAGAGACCCAGTACTTC. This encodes CASRGTGLQETQYF.